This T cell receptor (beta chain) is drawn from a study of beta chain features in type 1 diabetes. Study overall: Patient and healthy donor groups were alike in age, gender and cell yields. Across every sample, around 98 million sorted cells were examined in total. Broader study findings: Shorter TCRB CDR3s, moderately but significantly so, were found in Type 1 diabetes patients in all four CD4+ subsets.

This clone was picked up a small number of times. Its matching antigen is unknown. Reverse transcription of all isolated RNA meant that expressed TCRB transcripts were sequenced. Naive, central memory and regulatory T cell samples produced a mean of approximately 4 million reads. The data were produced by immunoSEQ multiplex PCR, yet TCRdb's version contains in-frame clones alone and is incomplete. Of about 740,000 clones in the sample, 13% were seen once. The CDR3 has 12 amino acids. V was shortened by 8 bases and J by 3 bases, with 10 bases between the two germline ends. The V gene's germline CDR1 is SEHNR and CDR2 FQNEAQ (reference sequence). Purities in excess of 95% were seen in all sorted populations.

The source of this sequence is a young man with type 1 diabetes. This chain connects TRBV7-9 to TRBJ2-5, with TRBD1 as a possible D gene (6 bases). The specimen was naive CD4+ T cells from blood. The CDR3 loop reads CASGRTEETQYF. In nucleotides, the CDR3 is TGTGCCAGCGGAAGGACAGAAGAGACCCAGTACTTC. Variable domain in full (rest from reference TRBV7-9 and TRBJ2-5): DTGVSQNPRHKITKRGQNVTFRCDPISEHNRLYWYRQTLGQGPEFLTYFQNEAQLEKSRLLSDRFSAERPKGSFSTLEIQRTEQGDSAMYLCASGRTEETQYFGPGTRLLVL.